Listed below are T cell receptor beta chains from one sample, sequenced in a study of cytomegalovirus exposure and HLA in healthy donors. Clones were read by immunoSEQ multiplex PCR, and TCRdb kept only the in-frame ones, dropping some. The sample consists of approximately 150,000 clones, 60% to 80% of them appearing once. Sequences were obtained from PBMCs. The receptors stem from a man in his forties or fifties in good health and CMV-seropositive. CDR3s include the opening cysteine and the closing phenylalanine or tryptophan. The D gene is left open where the match is weak. Rows may omit the clone size; those that give it use once, few, many or a size class.

V,J,D,size,CDR3,DNA
TRBV2,TRBJ2-7,.,.,CASSVQGYEQYF,TGTGCCAGCAGTGTCCAGGGGTACGAGCAGTACTTC
TRBV5-1,TRBJ2-7,.,.,CASSSQGYEQYF,TGCGCCAGCAGCTCGCAGGGGTACGAGCAGTACTTC
TRBV7-9,TRBJ1-4,.,.,CASSVQGRTTNEKLFF,TGTGCCAGTAGTGTCCAGGGGCGCACAACTAATGAAAAACTGTTTTTT
TRBV19,TRBJ2-1,TRBD2,once,CASSPLTSGRFNEQFF,TGTGCCAGTAGCCCCTTAACTAGCGGGAGGTTCAATGAGCAGTTCTTC
TRBV6-5,TRBJ1-3,.,.,CASSQSNMGNTIYF,TGTGCCAGCAGTCAGTCGAACATGGGAAACACCATATATTTT
TRBV7-2,TRBJ2-1,TRBD2,.,CASSLQGGSLSEQFF,TGTGCCAGCAGCCTCCAGGGCGGGAGTTTGAGTGAGCAGTTCTTC
TRBV5-4,TRBJ2-1,TRBD2,few,CASNNPTSFKNNEQFF,TGTGCCAGCAACAACCCGACTAGCTTCAAAAACAATGAGCAGTTCTTC
TRBV5-1,TRBJ2-5,.,.,CASSLAQLGAPRETQYF,TGCGCCAGCAGCTTGGCCCAGTTGGGGGCGCCCAGGGAGACCCAGTACTTC
TRBV5-1,TRBJ1-4,TRBD1,.,CASSRAAGGNEKLFF,TGCGCCAGCAGCCGGGCGGCAGGGGGTAATGAAAAACTGTTTTTT
TRBV4-1,TRBJ2-6,.,.,CASSQDPSFSGANVLTF,TGCGCCAGCAGCCAAGATCCGTCCTTCTCTGGGGCCAACGTCCTGACTTTC
TRBV9,TRBJ2-1,TRBD2,.,CASSHGTSGRNNEQFF,TGTGCCAGCAGCCATGGTACTAGCGGGAGGAACAATGAGCAGTTCTTC
TRBV10-2,TRBJ2-1,TRBD2,.,CASSEREVAGGYNEQFF,TGCGCCAGCAGTGAGAGGGAGGTAGCGGGAGGATACAATGAGCAGTTCTTC
TRBV9,TRBJ2-5,TRBD2,.,CASSRSGTKAQETQYF,TGTGCCAGCAGCCGTAGCGGGACTAAAGCCCAAGAGACCCAGTACTTC
TRBV27,TRBJ2-7,TRBD1,.,CASTLDRPYEQYF,TGTGCCAGCACCCTGGACAGGCCCTACGAGCAGTACTTC
TRBV7-2,TRBJ2-5,TRBD1,.,CASSWDRAGKTQYF,TGTGCCAGCAGCTGGGACAGGGCCGGGAAGACCCAGTACTTC
TRBV25-1,TRBJ2-3,.,.,CASSDNDRPPPTDTQYF,TGTGCCAGCAGTGATAATGACAGGCCCCCCCCCACAGATACGCAGTATTTT
TRBV6-5,TRBJ2-7,.,few,CASSYQGGSSYEQYF,TGTGCCAGCAGTTACCAGGGAGGAAGCTCCTACGAGCAGTACTTC
TRBV7-3,TRBJ2-3,TRBD2,few,CASSLGLAGGVDTQYF,TGTGCCAGCAGCTTAGGCTTAGCGGGAGGCGTAGATACGCAGTATTTT
TRBV6-6,TRBJ1-2,.,.,CASTGLTGYTF,TGTGCCAGTACAGGGTTGACTGGCTACACCTTC
TRBV9,TRBJ1-6,.,.,CASSSRTFNSPLHF,TGTGCCAGCAGCTCCAGGACTTTTAATTCACCCCTCCACTTT
TRBV7-8,TRBJ2-2,TRBD1,.,CASSPGAGGTGELFF,TGTGCCAGCAGTCCCGGAGCAGGGGGCACCGGGGAGCTGTTTTTT
TRBV27,TRBJ2-5,.,.,CASSSRTGRVETQYF,TGTGCCAGCAGTTCCCGGACAGGGAGGGTAGAGACCCAGTACTTC
TRBV5-1,TRBJ2-6,TRBD2,.,CASSFPGLAGVGANVLTF,TGCGCCAGCAGCTTCCCGGGACTAGCGGGAGTTGGGGCCAACGTCCTGACTTTC
TRBV28,TRBJ2-5,.,.,CASSFSPDSVQETQYF,TGTGCCAGCAGTTTCTCTCCGGACAGCGTCCAAGAGACCCAGTACTTC
TRBV27,TRBJ2-1,.,.,CASSLSNTDPHEQFF,TGTGCCAGCAGTTTATCTAACACAGATCCCCATGAGCAGTTCTTC
TRBV21-1,TRBJ1-2,.,.,CASNAGTGDYGYTF,TGTGCCAGCAACGCCGGGACAGGGGACTATGGCTACACCTTC
TRBV10-1,TRBJ1-1,.,few,CASRMAENTEAFF,TGCGCCAGCAGGATGGCAGAGAACACTGAAGCTTTCTTT
TRBV6-5,TRBJ1-6,.,.,CASSPFYGADSPLHF,TGTGCCAGCAGCCCCTTTTATGGGGCGGATTCACCCCTCCACTTT
TRBV23-1,TRBJ2-6,TRBD1,.,CASRDRGQAGANGLTF,TGCGCCAGCCGGGACAGGGGCCAGGCCGGGGCCAACGGCCTGACTTTC
TRBV5-1,TRBJ2-7,TRBD2,.,CASSGGSSGSHEQYF,TGCGCCAGCAGCGGCGGATCTAGCGGGAGTCACGAGCAGTACTTC